These 6 T cell receptor beta chains share one sample of origin, sequenced in a study of blood T cell repertoires in COVID-19. Repertoires were generated with immunoSEQ multiplex PCR, while TCRdb's copy carries only in-frame clones and drops some. The repertoire holds around 430,000 clones, with approximately 90% as singletons. Sequenced input: peripheral blood. The receptors stem from a woman between 50 and 59 years old with COVID-19, enrolled during active disease.

The sample holds one count of this clone. J is TRBJ1-2 and V is TRBV10-3; D remains ambiguous. Trimming removed 3 bases at V and 8 bases at J, with 13 bases between. This CDR3 contains 13 residues. Germline CDR1 is ENHRY and CDR2 is SYGVKD. The CDR3 region has the DNA TGTGCCATCAGTGACCAGATGCTAGGCGGCTACACCTTC. Translation: CAISDQMLGGYTF.

The rearrangement joins TRBV11-2 to TRBJ1-1; D unclear. This CDR3 has 14 amino acids. CDR1 is SGHAT, CDR2 FQNNGV, per germline. V shed 3 bases and J shed 2 bases, with 10 bases lying between them. CDR3 DNA sequence: TGTGCCAGCAGCTTCGGGTTAGGAAACACTGAAGCTTTCTTT. Its protein is CASSFGLGNTEAFF.

This clone has just one count. J is TRBJ1-1 and V is TRBV6-5; tentatively, D is TRBD1 (5 bases). V lost 8 bases and J lost 2, with 12 bases in between. The CDR3 has 13 residues. CDR1 and CDR2 from the germline V gene are MNHEY and SVGAGI. The CDR3 DNA reads TGTGCCAGCGGCCCGGGGGTAAACACTGAAGCTTTCTTT. It is translated as CASGPGVNTEAFF.

V and J are TRBV7-3 and TRBJ2-3, with D possibly being TRBD2 (6 bases). V gave up 4 bases and J gave up 2 bases, with 13 bases separating them. Germline loops: CDR1 SGHTA, CDR2 FQGTGA. The CDR3 is 15 residues long. The CDR3 region is CASSYGGYTTDTQYF. The CDR3 DNA reads TGTGCCAGCAGCTACGGGGGATACACCACAGATACGCAGTATTTT.

The gene calls are TRBV4-1 and TRBJ2-7; TRBD1 aligns across 9 bases. The CDR3 sequence is 17 residues long. Germline values: CDR1 MGHRA, CDR2 YSYEKL. The V segment lost 4 bases and the J segment 4 bases; nucleotides outside the gene matches: 14. CDR3 protein: CASSPRGPRQGVYEQYF. CDR3 bases: TGCGCCAGCAGCCCAAGAGGGCCCCGACAGGGGGTTTACGAGCAGTACTTC.

The rearrangement links TRBV5-1 to TRBJ2-7; D possibly corresponds to TRBD2 (5 bases). CDR1 and CDR2 from the germline V gene are SGHRS and YFSETQ. V lost 4 bases and J 5 bases, leaving 13 bases between the germline ends. This CDR3 spans 13 amino acids. CDR3 residues: CASSEAVGHEQYF. The CDR3, as DNA: TGCGCCAGCAGCGAAGCGGTAGGCCACGAGCAGTACTTC.